These T cell receptor beta chains were read from a single sample in a study of Graves' ophthalmopathy and Graves' hyperthyroidism. TCRdb redid the calling of the multiplex PCR reads with MiXCR, one entry per CDR3 protein. The repertoire holds about 370,000 distinct CDR3 sequences, about 18% seen once, with roughly 2.6% in the top ten. Sequenced sample: peripheral blood. Every receptor here comes from an adult woman with stable Graves' hyperthyroidism. Both conserved end residues are part of each CDR3. Each record gives: D gene, V gene, J gene, clone size, CDR3 protein, CDR3 DNA. The D gene is left open where the match is weak. Rows give clone size only sometimes, using once, few, many, or a class for an expanded clone.

d_call: -
v_call: TRBV20-1
j_call: TRBJ2-5
clone_size: many
cdr3_aa: CSSHGQGRKETQYF
cdr3_nt: TGCAGTTCCCACGGGCAGGGGAGGAAAGAGACCCAGTACTTC

d_call: -
v_call: TRBV5-1
j_call: TRBJ1-2
clone_size: many
cdr3_aa: CASSPRGVGYGYTF
cdr3_nt: TGCGCCAGCAGCCCTCGGGGGGTTGGCTATGGCTACACCTTC

d_call: -
v_call: TRBV7-9
j_call: TRBJ2-5
clone_size: -
cdr3_aa: CASSLTARPQETQYF
cdr3_nt: TGTGCCAGCAGCTTAACAGCAAGACCACAAGAGACCCAGTACTTC

d_call: -
v_call: TRBV12-3/TRBV12-4
j_call: TRBJ1-3
clone_size: many
cdr3_aa: CASSLAGGRLSGNTIYF
cdr3_nt: TGTGCCAGCAGTTTAGCAGGGGGGAGACTCTCTGGAAACACCATATATTTT

d_call: -
v_call: TRBV20-1
j_call: TRBJ2-5
clone_size: many
cdr3_aa: CSARGVFVGDQETQYF
cdr3_nt: TGCAGTGCTAGGGGAGTGTTCGTGGGGGACCAAGAGACCCAGTACTTC

d_call: TRBD1
v_call: TRBV4-1
j_call: TRBJ2-7
clone_size: -
cdr3_aa: CASSQAPGQGASYEQYF
cdr3_nt: TGCGCCAGCAGCCAAGCCCCGGGACAGGGGGCTTCCTACGAGCAGTACTTC

d_call: TRBD2
v_call: TRBV6-2/TRBV6-3
j_call: TRBJ2-7
clone_size: many
cdr3_aa: CASSYGKGRGYEQYF
cdr3_nt: TGTGCCAGCAGTTATGGGAAAGGGAGGGGCTACGAGCAGTACTTC

d_call: TRBD2
v_call: TRBV20-1
j_call: TRBJ2-7
clone_size: many
cdr3_aa: CSASAGGPYEQYF
cdr3_nt: TGCAGTGCTTCGGCGGGAGGGCCATACGAGCAGTACTTC

d_call: TRBD2
v_call: TRBV7-8
j_call: TRBJ2-2
clone_size: many
cdr3_aa: CASSLVASVGGLSGELFF
cdr3_nt: TGTGCCAGCAGCTTAGTCGCCAGTGTGGGAGGGCTTTCCGGGGAGCTGTTTTTT

d_call: -
v_call: TRBV11-2
j_call: TRBJ2-1
clone_size: few
cdr3_aa: CASRTIYNEKFF
cdr3_nt: TGTGCCAGCAGGACTATTTACAATGAGAAGTTCTTC

d_call: -
v_call: TRBV20-1
j_call: TRBJ2-7
clone_size: few
cdr3_aa: CSASRNYEQYF
cdr3_nt: TGCAGTGCTAGTCGGAACTACGAGCAGTACTTC

d_call: -
v_call: TRBV12-3/TRBV12-4
j_call: TRBJ1-2
clone_size: many
cdr3_aa: CASSLGGNSGYTF
cdr3_nt: TGTGCCAGCAGTTTAGGGGGGAACTCTGGCTACACCTTC

d_call: -
v_call: TRBV12-3/TRBV12-4
j_call: TRBJ1-1
clone_size: -
cdr3_aa: CASSLAEGDTEAFF
cdr3_nt: TGTGCCAGCAGTTTAGCGGAGGGGGACACTGAAGCTTTCTTT

d_call: -
v_call: TRBV6-2/TRBV6-3
j_call: TRBJ2-7
clone_size: many
cdr3_aa: CASREVPVYEQYF
cdr3_nt: TGTGCCAGCAGAGAGGTGCCAGTCTACGAGCAGTACTTC